This T cell receptor (beta chain) originates from a study of radiation and T cells in renal cell carcinoma. The time point: blood 2 weeks post-SBRT. Treatment described: 15 Gy SBRT to primary tumor, nephrectomy 4 weeks later. Profiled with immunoSEQ multiplex PCR; TCRdb holds only in-frame clones, not every one. This sample carries tens of thousands of clones, 80% to 90% of them seen once, and the ten largest clones take roughly 20%. The CDR3 consists of 15 residues. The V gene's germline CDR1 is SGHVS and CDR2 FNYEAQ. The trim removed 5 bases at V and 6 bases at J, leaving 9 bases unmatched. Specimen: blood, collected from a patient whose treatment included radiotherapy and nephrectomy. V is TRBV7-6 and J is TRBJ2-3; 9 bases line up with TRBD1. The origin of this receptor is a woman in her forties or fifties with renal cell carcinoma. CDR3 nucleotides: TGTGCCAGCAGCGTGCAGGACAGGGGCTCGGATACGCAGTATTTT. Translating it yields CASSVQDRGSDTQYF.